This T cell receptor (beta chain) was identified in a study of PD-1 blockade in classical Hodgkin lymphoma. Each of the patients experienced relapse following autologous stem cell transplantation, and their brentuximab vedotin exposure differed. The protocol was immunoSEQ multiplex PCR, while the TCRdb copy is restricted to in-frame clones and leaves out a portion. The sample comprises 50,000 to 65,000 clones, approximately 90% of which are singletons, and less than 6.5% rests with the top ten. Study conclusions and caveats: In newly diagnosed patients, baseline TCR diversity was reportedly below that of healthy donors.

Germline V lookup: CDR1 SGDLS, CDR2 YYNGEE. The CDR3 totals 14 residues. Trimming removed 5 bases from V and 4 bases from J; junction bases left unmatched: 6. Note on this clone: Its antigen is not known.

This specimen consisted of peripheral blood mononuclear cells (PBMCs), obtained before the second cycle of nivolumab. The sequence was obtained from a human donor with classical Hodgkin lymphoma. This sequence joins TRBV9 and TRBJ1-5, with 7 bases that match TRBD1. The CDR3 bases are TGTGCCAGCAGTCCAGGGACAGAGAATCAGCCCCAGCATTTT. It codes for CASSPGTENQPQHF.